This T cell receptor beta chain was profiled in a study of OX40 agonist ivuxolimab in advanced cancers. The J segment lost 5 bases and the V segment lost 5 bases, leaving 3 bases of the junction unmatched. Germline V lookup: CDR1 MNHEY, CDR2 SVGAGI. The CDR3 covers 15 residues. Repertoires were generated with immunoSEQ multiplex PCR, while TCRdb's copy carries only in-frame clones and drops some. Found here are about 68,000 clones, about 82% of them singletons; the top ten hold approximately 7%. This TCR was sampled from an adult with an advanced solid tumor such as melanoma, head and neck, liver or kidney cancer. The chain joins TRBV6-5 to TRBJ2-1, with 13 bases that match TRBD2. This specimen was CD4+ or CD8+ T cells sorted from blood, taken in a trial of the OX40 agonist ivuxolimab. The CDR3 here is CASSGTSGNDNEQFF. CDR3 sequence (DNA): TGTGCCAGCAGTGGGACTAGCGGGAACGACAATGAGCAGTTCTTC.